The sequence of this T cell receptor (beta chain) was determined in a study of blood T cell dynamics during melanoma immunotherapy. Study details: First-line therapy was either pembrolizumab or nivolumab with ipilimumab for metastatic melanoma.

Per germline, CDR1 SEHNR and CDR2 FQNEAQ (reference sequence). CDR3 length equals 12 residues. The V and J ends lost 4 bases and 4 bases respectively, with 7 bases between them. Assay: immunoSEQ multiplex PCR; the TCRdb copy retains only in-frame clones and omits some. Found here are about 11,000 clones, about nine tenths of them singletons; the top ten hold less than 25%. This sample's time point: week 3, after first cycle of checkpoint inhibitor. One draw preceded checkpoint blockade; another followed its first cycle at week 3. Sequences were derived from blood, sampled from a patient treated with checkpoint blockade. This chain uses TRBV7-9 with TRBJ1-1; no clear D. This receptor was identified in a human donor with melanoma. DNA of the CDR3: TGTGCCAGCAGCTCCCCTGGCACTGAAGCTTTCTTT. Its translation: CASSSPGTEAFF.